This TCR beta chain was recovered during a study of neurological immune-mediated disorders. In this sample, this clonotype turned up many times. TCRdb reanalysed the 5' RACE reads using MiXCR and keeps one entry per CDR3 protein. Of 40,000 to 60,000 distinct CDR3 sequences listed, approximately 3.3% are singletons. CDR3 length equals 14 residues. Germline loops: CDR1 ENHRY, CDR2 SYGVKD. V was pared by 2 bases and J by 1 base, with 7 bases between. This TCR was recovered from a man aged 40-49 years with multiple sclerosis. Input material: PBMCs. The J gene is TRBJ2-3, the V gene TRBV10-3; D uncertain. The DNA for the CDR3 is TGTGCCATCAGTGAGGGACGCCGCACAGATACGCAGTATTTT. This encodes CAISEGRRTDTQYF.